This T cell receptor (beta chain) stems from a study of blood T cell repertoires in COVID-19. The wider study: Samples came from the United States, Italy and Spain, spanning acute and convalescent COVID-19.

Original methodology: The assay estimated nucleated cells by amplifying reference gene primers. The data were produced by immunoSEQ multiplex PCR, yet TCRdb's version contains in-frame clones alone and is incomplete. V and J calls and clone size are copied from that table; D and trimming were computed from the DNA. The sample includes approximately 250,000 clones, roughly 84% of them seen just once. The CDR3 consists of 15 residues. V was pared by 4 bases and J by 0 bases, with 9 bases between. The germline CDR1 and CDR2 sequences are ENHRY and SYGVKD. This clone was detected only a few times. The sequence was obtained from a human donor in a cohort sampled during active COVID-19. Sequenced material: peripheral blood. V usage is TRBV10-3 and J usage is TRBJ2-2, with D uncertain. The CDR3 nucleotides read TGTGCCATCAGTGTCTCACATACGAACACCGGGGAGCTGTTTTTT. This translates into CAISVSHTNTGELFF.